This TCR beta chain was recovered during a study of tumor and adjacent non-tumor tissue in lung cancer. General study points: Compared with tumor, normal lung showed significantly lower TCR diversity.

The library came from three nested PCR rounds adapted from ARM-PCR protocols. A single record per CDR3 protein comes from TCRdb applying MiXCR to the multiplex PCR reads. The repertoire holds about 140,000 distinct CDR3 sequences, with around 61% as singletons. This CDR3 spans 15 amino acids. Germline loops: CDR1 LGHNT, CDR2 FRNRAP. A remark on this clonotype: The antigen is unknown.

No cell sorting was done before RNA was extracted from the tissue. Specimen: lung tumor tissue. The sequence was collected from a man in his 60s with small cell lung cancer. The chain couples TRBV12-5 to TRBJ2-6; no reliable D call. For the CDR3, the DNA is TGTGCCAGCAGTTTGTTGGACCCTGGGGCCAACGTCCTGACTTTC. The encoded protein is CASSLLDPGANVLTF.